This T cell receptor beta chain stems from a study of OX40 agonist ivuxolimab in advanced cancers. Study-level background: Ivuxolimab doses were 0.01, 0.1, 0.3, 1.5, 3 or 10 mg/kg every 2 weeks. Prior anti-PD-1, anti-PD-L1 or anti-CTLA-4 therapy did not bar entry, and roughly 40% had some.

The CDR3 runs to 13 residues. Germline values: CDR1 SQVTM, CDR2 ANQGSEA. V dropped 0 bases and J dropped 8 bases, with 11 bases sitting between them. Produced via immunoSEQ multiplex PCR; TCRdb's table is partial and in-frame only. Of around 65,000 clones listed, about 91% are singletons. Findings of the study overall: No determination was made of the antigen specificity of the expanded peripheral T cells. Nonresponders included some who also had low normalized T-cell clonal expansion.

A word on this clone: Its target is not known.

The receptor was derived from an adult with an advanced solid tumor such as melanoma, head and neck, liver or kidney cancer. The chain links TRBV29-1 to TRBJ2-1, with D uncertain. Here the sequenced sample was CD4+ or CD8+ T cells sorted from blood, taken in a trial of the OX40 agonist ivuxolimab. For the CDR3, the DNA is TGCAGCGTTGAAGATGGCCAGCGCCATGAGCAGTTCTTC. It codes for CSVEDGQRHEQFF.